This T cell receptor (beta chain) was recorded in a study of identical twins. Deletions cut 6 bases from V and 3 bases from J, with 11 bases between. The CDR3 extends over 12 amino acids. In germline, CDR1 is DFQATT, CDR2 SNEGSKA (reference sequence). TCRdb recomputed calls from the 5' RACE reads with MiXCR, one row per CDR3 protein. The table shows roughly 260,000 distinct CDR3 sequences, with roughly 13% occurring only once. Material for sequencing was memory (CD45RO+) T cells sorted from blood. The J gene is TRBJ1-1, the V gene TRBV20-1, with D unclear. This TCR derives from a woman aged 18-29 years in good health. CDR3: CSALPMDTEAFF. The CDR3 coding sequence is TGCAGTGCCCTCCCTATGGACACTGAAGCTTTCTTT.